Sequencing of this T cell receptor (beta chain) was carried out in a study of Ad26.COV2.S vaccination and SARS-CoV-2 variants. The protocol was immunoSEQ multiplex PCR, while the TCRdb copy is restricted to in-frame clones and leaves out a portion. The sample has 300,000 to 350,000 clones; about 85% are singletons. The treatment is: about 20 received Ad26.COV2.S at low or high dose, single or two shots; 5 received placebo; per-sample allocation not given. All samples were drawn on day 63, counting from the first vaccine or placebo injection. The vaccine delivered Wuhan-strain SARS-CoV-2 spike through an Ad26 vector. CDR1 and CDR2 (germline): MGHRA, YSYEKL. V gave up 4 bases and J gave up 5 bases; unmatched junction bases: 4. The CDR3 spans 14 residues.

The material sequenced was peripheral blood, taken in a trial of Ad26.COV2.S vaccine versus placebo. The sequence came from a person aged 18-60 years who received the Ad26.COV2.S COVID-19 vaccine or a placebo. This chain joins TRBV4-1 and TRBJ1-1, with TRBD1 matching over 10 bases. In DNA, the CDR3 is TGCGCCAGCAGCCTGGACAGGGGGGCGACTGAAGCTTTCTTT. Its protein product is CASSLDRGATEAFF.